The 23 T cell receptor delta chains given below trace back to one sample, sequenced in a study of γδ T cells in repeated Plasmodium falciparum infection (TCRdb year 2021). Vgamma9/Vdelta2+ and Vdelta2-negative gammadelta T cell populations were flow-sorted from peripheral blood mononuclear cells for bulk TCR repertoire analysis. Library method: multiplex PCR. Sequenced using an Illumina MiSeq. Via CATT, TCRdb reprocessed the public reads, and rows with identical DNA were then joined. The sample table lists approximately 90,000 delta-chain clones, over 0.9% of them with a count of one. The top ten constitute 9.5% to 10% of the sample. Sequencing was performed on gamma-delta T cells from blood. Every receptor here comes from a pool of human donors (malaria-infected and uninfected, not separated).

About this clone itself: This likely traces to a read error, being one base from a far larger clone. Distinct nucleotide sequences in the sample also encode this CDR3. The rearrangement joins TRDV1 to TRDJ1; 8 nucleotides agree with TRDD3. This CDR3 contains 19 residues. From germline, CDR1 is TSWWSYY and CDR2 QGS. The J segment lost 0 bases and the V segment lost 3 bases, leaving 15 bases of the junction unmatched. CDR3 nucleotides: TGTGCTCTTGGGGAGCATACTGGGGGGTACGCTTGGTACACCGATAAACTCATCTTT. Its translation is CALGEHTGGYAWYTDKLIF.

This clone was detected many times. Other DNA sequences in the sample encode the same CDR3. The CDR3 region has the DNA TGTGCCTGTGACACCGTGATGGGGGGGATAGGTTGGACCGATAAACTCATCTTT. Encoded protein: CACDTVMGGIGWTDKLIF. The chain joins TRDV2 to TRDJ1; 8 bases line up with TRDD3. V was clipped by 0 bases and J by 2 bases; unmatched bases: 13. The CDR3 covers 18 residues. The V gene's germline CDR1 is GEAIGNYY and CDR2 EKD.

Regarding this clone: This DNA's translation and the protein TCRdb lists, from a much larger clone, do not match at residue 5, likely due to a read error; the protein shown is translated from the DNA. The J gene is TRDJ1, the V gene TRDV2; D is unclear. The J gene, left out of TCRdb, was set here by checking the DNA against germline. Trimming pared 3 bases from V and 0 bases from J, leaving 19 bases between. CDR1 and CDR2 (germline): GEAIGNYY, EKD. The CDR3 length is 17 residues. This CDR3 reads CACDALSAGLYTDKLIF. The CDR3 DNA is TGTGCCTGTGACGCCTTATCGGCGGGTTTGTACACCGATAAACTCATCTTT.

This clone is labeled as medium-sized. The sample holds other DNA sequences that translate to the same CDR3. V and J are TRDV2 and TRDJ1; a possible D gene is TRDD3 (6 bases). Trimming stripped 5 bases from V and 0 bases from J, with 15 bases between. Germline CDR1 GEAIGNYY, CDR2 EKD. CDR3 length equals 15 residues. This CDR3 is CACVLNWAYTDKLIF. The CDR3 coding sequence is TGTGCCTGTGTGTTAAACTGGGCCTACACCGATAAACTCATCTTT.

Concerning this clone: TCRdb's protein for this DNA is that of a much larger clone and differs from the translation at residue 19, likely a read error; the protein shown is the DNA translation. No J gene was named, though the V gene is TRDV2; TRDD3 reflects the table's D call only, with no check against the DNA. This CDR3 has 21 residues. Germline V gives CDR1 GEAIGNYY, CDR2 EKD. CDR3 DNA: TGTGCCTGTGACACCGTTCTACTGGGGGATAAAAGGGGTCGGAGCACCGATAAACCCATCTTT. It is translated as CACDTVLLGDKRGRSTDKPIF.

This clone was found a few times. The protein in TCRdb stems from a much larger clone and differs at residue 3 from this DNA's translation, likely a read error; here the protein is translated from the DNA. This chain joins TRDV1 and TRDJ1; TRDD3 might be the D (6 bases). The CDR3 is 19 residues long. The V gene's germline CDR1 is TSWWSYY and CDR2 QGS. CDR3 residues: CAPGVNFFLWPRETDKLIF. Written as DNA, the CDR3 is TGTGCTCCTGGGGTAAACTTTTTTCTATGGCCCCGAGAGACCGATAAACTCATCTTT.

This clone was counted only a few times. The protein TCRdb lists belongs to a much larger clone and differs from this DNA's translation at residue 8, which points to a read error; the protein shown is made from the DNA. V gene TRDV1 combines with J gene TRDJ1; D ambiguous. TCRdb leaves out the J gene; it was filled in here by matching the DNA to germline. Per the germline V gene, CDR1 is TSWWSYY and CDR2 is QGS. The CDR3 extends over 16 amino acids. V lost 3 bases, J lost 2 bases, and 16 bases lay in between. CDR3 sequence (DNA): TGTGCTCTTGGGGACCCCCCCTGCGAGCGAACCGATAAACTCATCTTT. Amino acids: CALGDPPCERTDKLIF.

A remark on this clone: This DNA's translation differs at residue 16 from TCRdb's protein, which comes from a much larger clone; a read error is likely, and the protein shown is translated from the DNA. The genes are TRDV1 and TRDJ1; 11 nucleotides align to TRDD3. The J gene, absent from TCRdb, was called here by matching the DNA to germline. CDR1 is TSWWSYY and CDR2 is QGS in the germline V gene. CDR3 length: 19 residues. J lost 9 bases, V lost 5 bases, and 23 bases had no gene match. The CDR3 sequence: CALGKRTYSMLGDTLELIF. CDR3 bases: TGTGCTCTTGGGAAAAGAACCTACTCGATGTTGGGGGATACGCTGGAACTCATCTTT.

Remarks on this clone: A read error is likely here: a far larger clone is one base away. Within the sample, other DNA sequences also encode this same CDR3. V and J are TRDV1 and TRDJ1, with 10 bases matching TRDD3. TCRdb leaves out the J gene; it was filled in here by matching the DNA to germline. Germline lookup yields CDR1 TSWWSYY and CDR2 QGS. This CDR3 contains 18 residues. CDR3 in amino acids: CALGEKIGGYKYTDKLIF. As DNA, the CDR3 is TGTGCCCTTGGGGAAAAAATTGGGGGATACAAGTACACCGATAAACTCATCTTT.

This clone was observed at least ten times. TCRdb's protein, taken from a much larger clone, differs from this DNA's translation at residue 14, likely owing to a read error; the protein displayed comes from the DNA. This rearrangement joins TRDV2 to TRDJ1; 7 nucleotides line up with TRDD3. The CDR3 runs to 15 residues. Germline assignment: CDR1 GEAIGNYY and CDR2 EKD. CDR3 loop: CACDTVGDRSDKLTF. CDR3 nucleotides: TGTGCCTGTGACACCGTTGGGGATAGAAGCGATAAACTCACCTTT.

The table lists this clone with many counts. This is likely an artifact of a read error, given a far larger clone one base away. The sample contains more than one DNA sequence encoding this CDR3. J is TRDJ1 and V is TRDV2; TRDD3 matches at 12 bases. Germline loops: CDR1 GEAIGNYY, CDR2 EKD. V shed 0 bases and J 0 bases; nucleotides not matched to a gene: 13. The CDR3 has 20 amino acids. This CDR3 reads CACDTLVLGDTRKDTDKLIF. Written as DNA, the CDR3 is TGTGCCTGTGACACCCTGGTGCTGGGGGATACGCGGAAGGACACCGATAAACTCATCTTT.

This clone has only a few counts. The protein recorded in TCRdb matches a much larger clone and deviates from this DNA's translation at residue 8, suggesting a read error; the protein here is obtained by translating the DNA. The chain is built from TRDV2 and TRDJ1; no definite D call. TCRdb leaves out the J gene; it was filled in here by matching the DNA to germline. The CDR3 totals 18 residues. The V and J ends lost 2 bases and 0 bases respectively, with 21 bases between them. From germline, CDR1 is GEAIGNYY and CDR2 EKD. CDR3 DNA sequence: TGTGCCTGTGACAAGGTGTGGCTGTTCTTATCCCACACCGATAAACTCATCTTT. Its protein product is CACDKVWLFLSHTDKLIF.

A remark on this clone: TCRdb's protein, taken from a much larger clone, differs from this DNA's translation at residue 10, likely owing to a read error; the protein displayed comes from the DNA. This chain links TRDV1 with TRDJ1; D gene uncertain. The J gene comes from matching the DNA to germline here; TCRdb lacks it. Germline CDR1 and CDR2: TSWWSYY and QGS. V shed 1 base and J shed 2 bases, with 32 bases lying between them. This CDR3 comprises 22 residues. The CDR3 sequence: CALGERGWCKSHPLPATDKLIF. The CDR3 DNA reads TGTGCTCTTGGGGAACGAGGATGGTGTAAGTCCCACCCTTTACCTGCGACCGATAAACTCATCTTT.

This clone was seen many times. The protein given by TCRdb reflects a much larger clone and differs at residue 14 from this DNA's translation, likely from a read error; the protein shown is the DNA's translation. A V gene of TRDV2 was called, but no J gene was assigned. The length of the CDR3 is 15 residues. Germline values: CDR1 GEAIGNYY, CDR2 EKD. The CDR3, as DNA: TGTGCCTGTGACCCCCTTCTACCGTACACCGATAAACTCACCTTT. Its protein is CACDPLLPYTDKLTF.

Note on this clone: The TCRdb protein, from a much larger clone, departs from this DNA's translation at residue 12, likely by read error; the protein shown derives from the DNA. This rearrangement joins TRDV1 to TRDJ1; D is perhaps TRDD3 (5 bases). The J gene comes from matching the DNA to germline here; TCRdb lacks it. Germline lookup yields CDR1 TSWWSYY and CDR2 QGS. The CDR3 length is 22 residues. The V gene lost 2 bases and the J gene lost 0 bases, with 31 bases spanning the gap. The CDR3 loop reads CALGEGVTRGRPGAPYTDKLIF. The CDR3 bases are TGTGCTCTTGGGGAAGGTGTTACCCGGGGCCGACCGGGGGCTCCGTACACCGATAAACTCATCTTT.

In the case of this clone: The protein in TCRdb stems from a much larger clone and differs at residue 18 from this DNA's translation, likely a read error; here the protein is translated from the DNA. This chain joins TRDV2 and TRDJ1; 9 bases match TRDD3. CDR1 and CDR2 (germline): GEAIGNYY, EKD. CDR3 length equals 19 residues. CDR3 sequence reads: CACDTKGRGIQGRTDKLTF. CDR3 sequence (DNA): TGTGCCTGTGACACCAAGGGAAGGGGGATACAGGGTCGGACCGATAAACTCACCTTT.

Of note for this clone: This likely came from a read error, as a far larger clone is one base away. Other DNA sequences from this sample encode an identical CDR3 as well. This chain links TRDV1 with TRDJ1; the match to TRDD3 covers 9 bases. As TCRdb names no J gene, one was assigned here on the basis of a DNA match to germline. This CDR3 is built from 22 residues. Germline V lookup: CDR1 TSWWSYY, CDR2 QGS. The CDR3 region is CALGEVRTKAGIRTTNTDKLIF. The CDR3 bases are TGTGCTCTTGGGGAAGTCCGAACTAAGGCGGGGATACGGACTACTAACACCGACAAACTCATCTTT.

This clone was seen only a few times. TCRdb lists the protein of a much larger clone for this DNA, which differs at residue 8, so this is likely a read error; the protein given here is translated from the DNA itself. This chain connects TRDV2 to TRDJ1, with 10 bases fitting TRDD3. TCRdb records no J gene; here it was assigned by comparing the DNA to germline. This CDR3 contains 19 residues. Germline loops: CDR1 GEAIGNYY, CDR2 EKD. With V trimmed by 2 bases and J by 4 bases, 18 bases remained unmatched. CDR3 in amino acids: CACDIVVLGGYRESDKLIF. CDR3 DNA sequence: TGTGCCTGTGACATTGTCGTACTTGGGGGATACCGAGAGAGCGATAAACTCATCTTT.

About this clone itself: The protein held in TCRdb is that of a much larger clone and does not match this DNA's translation at residue 15, likely because of a read error; the protein shown is translated from the DNA. The J gene is TRDJ3, the V gene TRDV2, with 11 bases identical to TRDD3. The J gene, missing from TCRdb, was assigned here through DNA to germline matching. The germline gives CDR1 GEAIGNYY, CDR2 EKD. The CDR3 loop spans 21 amino acids. DNA of the CDR3: TGTGCCTGTGACACCGCCCAACTGGGGGATAAAATCTCCTGGGGCACCCGACAGATGTTTTTC. Translation: CACDTAQLGDKISWGTRQMFF.

This clone was picked up a small number of times. TCRdb's protein, taken from a much larger clone, differs from this DNA's translation at residue 3, likely owing to a read error; the protein displayed comes from the DNA. The V call is TRDV2, the J call TRDJ1; 9 nucleotides align to TRDD3. The J gene, not given by TCRdb, was assigned here from a germline match of the nucleotide sequence. This CDR3 has 15 amino acids. From germline, CDR1 is GEAIGNYY and CDR2 EKD. CDR3 sequence (DNA): TGTGCCCGTGAGGCACTGGGGGAATACACCGATAAACTCATCTTT. It translates to CAREALGEYTDKLIF.

This clone was seen a handful of times. TCRdb's listed protein matches a much larger clone and diverges from this DNA's translation at residue 9, likely through a read error; the protein shown comes from the DNA. The V gene is TRDV1, the J gene TRDJ1, with 9 nucleotides matching TRDD3. In the absence of a J gene in TCRdb, the DNA was matched to germline to assign it here. The V gene end was trimmed by 1 base and the J gene end by 8 bases; junction bases not matched to a gene: 11. The CDR3 consists of 16 residues. Looked up from germline, CDR1 is TSWWSYY and CDR2 is QGS. CDR3 region: CALGEPVRGGIPKLIF. The DNA of the CDR3 is TGTGCTCTTGGGGAACCGGTCCGAGGGGGGATACCCAAACTCATCTTT.

This clone appeared a few times. This is likely an artifact of a read error, given a far larger clone one base away. The same CDR3 can be traced to other DNA sequences in this sample. The chain recombines TRDV1 with TRDJ1; tentative D call: TRDD2 (6 bases). The J gene is not listed in TCRdb, so it was assigned here from a DNA match to germline. Trimming took 2 bases from V and 7 from J, leaving 26 bases between them. Germline assignment: CDR1 TSWWSYY and CDR2 QGS. The CDR3 is 18 amino acids. CDR3 sequence (DNA): TGTGCTCTTGGGGAAGCCTTCTTCCTCGACGGGAGGGGGGGTAAACTCATCTTT. Protein sequence: CALGEAFFLDGRGGKLIF.

This clone was seen only a few times. This DNA translates differently at residue 15 from the TCRdb protein, which is that of a much larger clone; a read error is likely, and the protein shown is the DNA's own translation. V usage is TRDV2 and J usage is TRDJ1; D not resolved. TCRdb does not report a J gene; here it was assigned by matching the DNA to germline references. Germline CDR1 GEAIGNYY, CDR2 EKD. The CDR3 sequence is 19 residues long. The CDR3 sequence: CACDALQDGFGSNTVKLIF. The CDR3 DNA reads as TGTGCCTGTGATGCCCTGCAGGATGGGTTTGGAAGTAACACCGTTAAACTCATCTTT.